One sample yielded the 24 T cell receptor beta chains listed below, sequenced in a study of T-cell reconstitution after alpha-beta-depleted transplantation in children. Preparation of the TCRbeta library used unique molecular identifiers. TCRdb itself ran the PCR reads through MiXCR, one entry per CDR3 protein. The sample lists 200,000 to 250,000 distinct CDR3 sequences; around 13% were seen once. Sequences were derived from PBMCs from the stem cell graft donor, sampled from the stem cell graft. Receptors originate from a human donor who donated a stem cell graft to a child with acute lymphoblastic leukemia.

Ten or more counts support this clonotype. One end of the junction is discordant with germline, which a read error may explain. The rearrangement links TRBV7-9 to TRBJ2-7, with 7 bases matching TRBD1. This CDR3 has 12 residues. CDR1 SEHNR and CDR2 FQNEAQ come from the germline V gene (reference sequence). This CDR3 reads CASSLETGTQDF. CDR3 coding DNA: TGTGCCAGCAGCTTAGAGACAGGGACCCAGGACTTC.

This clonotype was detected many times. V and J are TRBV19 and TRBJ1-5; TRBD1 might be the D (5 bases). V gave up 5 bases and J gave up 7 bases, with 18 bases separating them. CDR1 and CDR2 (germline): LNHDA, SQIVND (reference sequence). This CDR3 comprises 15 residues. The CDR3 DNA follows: TGTGCCAGTAGTCAGGCCGGGGCTGGTGGACAGCCCCAGCATTTT. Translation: CASSQAGAGGQPQHF.

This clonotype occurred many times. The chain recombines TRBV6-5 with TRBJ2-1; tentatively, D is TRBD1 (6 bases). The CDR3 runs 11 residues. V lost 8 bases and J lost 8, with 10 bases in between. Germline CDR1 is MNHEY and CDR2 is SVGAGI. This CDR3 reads CASGRGYEQFF. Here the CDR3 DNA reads TGTGCCAGCGGCAGGGGTTATGAGCAGTTCTTC.

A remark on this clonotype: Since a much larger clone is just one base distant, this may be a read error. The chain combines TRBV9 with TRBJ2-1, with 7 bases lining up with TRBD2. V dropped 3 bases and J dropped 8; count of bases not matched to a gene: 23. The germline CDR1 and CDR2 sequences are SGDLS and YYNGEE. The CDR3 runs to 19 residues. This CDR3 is CASSARGVMGGYLSHEQFF. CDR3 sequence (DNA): TGTGCCAGCAGCGCCCGAGGGGTTATGGGAGGGTACCTCTCCCATGAGCAGTTCTTC.

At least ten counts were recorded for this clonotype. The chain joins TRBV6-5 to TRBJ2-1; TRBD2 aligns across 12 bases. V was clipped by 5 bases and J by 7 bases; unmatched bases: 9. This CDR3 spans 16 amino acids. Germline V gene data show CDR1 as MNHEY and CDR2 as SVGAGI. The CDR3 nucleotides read TGTGCCAGCAGTAACTTAGGACTAGCGGGACGTAATGAGCAGTTCTTC. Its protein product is CASSNLGLAGRNEQFF.

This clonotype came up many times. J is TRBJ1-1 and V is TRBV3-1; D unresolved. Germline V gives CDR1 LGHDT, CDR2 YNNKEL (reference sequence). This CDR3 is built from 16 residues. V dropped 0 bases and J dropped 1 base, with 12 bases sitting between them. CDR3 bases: TGTGCCAGCAGCCAAGATCCGCGGAATCGGAACACTGAAGCTTTCTTT. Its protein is CASSQDPRNRNTEAFF.

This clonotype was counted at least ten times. The CDR3 DNA reads as TGCAGCGTCTCTGTACAAGGGTCCCCCGGGGAGCTGTTTTTT. As protein: CSVSVQGSPGELFF. The chain joins TRBV29-1 to TRBJ2-2; no clear D. Germline CDR1 is SQVTM and CDR2 is ANQGSEA. V was cut by 6 bases and J by 6 bases, with 17 bases left in between. The CDR3 sequence is 14 residues long.

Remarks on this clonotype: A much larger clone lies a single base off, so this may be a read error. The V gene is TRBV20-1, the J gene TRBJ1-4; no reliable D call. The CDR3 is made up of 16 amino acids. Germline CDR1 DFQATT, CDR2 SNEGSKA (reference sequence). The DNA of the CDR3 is TGCTGTGCTAGAGATCGTCTTTGGCAGCCTAATGAAAAACTGTTTTTT. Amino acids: CCARDRLWQPNEKLFF.

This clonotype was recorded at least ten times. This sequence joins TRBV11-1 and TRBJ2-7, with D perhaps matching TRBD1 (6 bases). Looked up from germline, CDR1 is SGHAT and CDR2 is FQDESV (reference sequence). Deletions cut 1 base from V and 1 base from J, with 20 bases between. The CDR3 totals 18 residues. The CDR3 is CASSLGPLHRVRSYEQYF. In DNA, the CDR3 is TGTGCCAGCAGCTTAGGACCCCTTCACAGGGTAAGATCCTACGAGCAGTACTTC.

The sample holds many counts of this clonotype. This CDR3 reads CASSSTGSNTEAFF. CDR3 DNA: TGTGCCAGCAGTTCGACAGGGTCGAACACTGAAGCTTTCTTT. The genes are TRBV12-3 or TRBV12-4 and TRBJ1-1; 7 nucleotides align to TRBD1. This CDR3 has 14 residues. Trimming cost V 4 bases and J 1 base; bases outside gene matches: 3.

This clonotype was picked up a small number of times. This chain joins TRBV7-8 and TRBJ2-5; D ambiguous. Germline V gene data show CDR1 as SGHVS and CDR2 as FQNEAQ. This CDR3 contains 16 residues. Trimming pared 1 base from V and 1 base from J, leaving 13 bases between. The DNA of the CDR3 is TGTGCCAGCAGCTTAGATGCGCGGCCCACCCAAGAGACCCAGTACTTC. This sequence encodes CASSLDARPTQETQYF.

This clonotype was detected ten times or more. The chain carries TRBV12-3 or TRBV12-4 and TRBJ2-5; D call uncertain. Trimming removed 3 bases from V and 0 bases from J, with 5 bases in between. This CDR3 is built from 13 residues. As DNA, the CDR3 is TGTGCCAGCAGTTTCACTGACCAAGAGACCCAGTACTTC. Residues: CASSFTDQETQYF.

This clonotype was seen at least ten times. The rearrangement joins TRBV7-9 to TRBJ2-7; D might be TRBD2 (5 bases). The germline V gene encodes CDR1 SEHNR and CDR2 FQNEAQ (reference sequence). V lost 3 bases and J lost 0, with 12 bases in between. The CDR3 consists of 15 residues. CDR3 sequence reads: CASSFRGSRSYEQYF. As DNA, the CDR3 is TGTGCCAGCAGCTTTCGGGGAAGTCGCTCCTACGAGCAGTACTTC.

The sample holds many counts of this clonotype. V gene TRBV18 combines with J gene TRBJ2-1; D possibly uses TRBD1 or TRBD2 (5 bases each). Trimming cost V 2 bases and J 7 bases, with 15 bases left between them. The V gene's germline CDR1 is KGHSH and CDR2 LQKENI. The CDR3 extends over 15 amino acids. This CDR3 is CASSPTGPPLNEQFF. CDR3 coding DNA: TGTGCCAGCTCACCAACGGGACCGCCCCTTAATGAGCAGTTCTTC.

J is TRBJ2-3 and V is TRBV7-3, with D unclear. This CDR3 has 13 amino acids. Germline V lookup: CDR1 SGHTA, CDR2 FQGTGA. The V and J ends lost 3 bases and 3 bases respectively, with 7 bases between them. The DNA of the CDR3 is TGTGCCAGCAGCTTCGCGGTTACAGATACGCAGTATTTT. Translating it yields CASSFAVTDTQYF.

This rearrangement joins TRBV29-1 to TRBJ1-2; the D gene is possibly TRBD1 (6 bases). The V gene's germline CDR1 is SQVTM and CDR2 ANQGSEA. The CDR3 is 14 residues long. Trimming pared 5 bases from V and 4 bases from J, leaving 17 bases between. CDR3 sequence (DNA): TGCAGCGTTCAACCTACGACAGGAACCTATGGCTACACCTTC. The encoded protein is CSVQPTTGTYGYTF.

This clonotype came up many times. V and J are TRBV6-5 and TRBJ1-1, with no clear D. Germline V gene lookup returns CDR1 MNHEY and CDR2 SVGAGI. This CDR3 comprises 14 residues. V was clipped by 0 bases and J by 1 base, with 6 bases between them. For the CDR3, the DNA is TGTGCCAGCAGTTACTCGAATTCGAACACTGAAGCTTTCTTT. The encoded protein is CASSYSNSNTEAFF.

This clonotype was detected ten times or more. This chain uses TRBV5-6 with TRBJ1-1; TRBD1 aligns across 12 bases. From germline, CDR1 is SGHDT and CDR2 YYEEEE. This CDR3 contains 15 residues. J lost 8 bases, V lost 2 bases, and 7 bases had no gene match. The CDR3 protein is CASSFFGDRGREAFF. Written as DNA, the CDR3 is TGTGCCAGCAGCTTCTTCGGGGACAGGGGGCGGGAAGCTTTCTTT.

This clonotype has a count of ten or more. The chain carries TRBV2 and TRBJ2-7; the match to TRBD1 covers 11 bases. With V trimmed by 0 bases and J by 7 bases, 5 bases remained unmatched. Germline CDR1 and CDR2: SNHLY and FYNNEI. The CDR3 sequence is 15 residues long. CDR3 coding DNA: TGTGCCAGCAGTGAAGCCGGACAGGGGGCGGGGGAGCAGTACTTC. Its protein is CASSEAGQGAGEQYF.

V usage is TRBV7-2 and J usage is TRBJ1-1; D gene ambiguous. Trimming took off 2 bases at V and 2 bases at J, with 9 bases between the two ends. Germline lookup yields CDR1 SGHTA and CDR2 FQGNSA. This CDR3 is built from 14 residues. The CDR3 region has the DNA TGTGCCAGCAGCTTATTTTCAGGAAACACTGAAGCTTTCTTT. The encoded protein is CASSLFSGNTEAFF.

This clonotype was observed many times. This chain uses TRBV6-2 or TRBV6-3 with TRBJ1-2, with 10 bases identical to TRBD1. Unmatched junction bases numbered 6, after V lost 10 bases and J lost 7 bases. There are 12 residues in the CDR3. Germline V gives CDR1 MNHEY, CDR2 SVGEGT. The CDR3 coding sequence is TGTGCCACCCATTGGACAGGGGGTGGCTACACCTTC. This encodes CATHWTGGGYTF.

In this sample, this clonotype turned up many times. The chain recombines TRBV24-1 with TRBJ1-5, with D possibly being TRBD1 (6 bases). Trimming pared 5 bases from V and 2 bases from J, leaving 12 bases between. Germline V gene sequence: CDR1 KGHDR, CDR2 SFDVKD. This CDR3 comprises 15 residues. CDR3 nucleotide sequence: TGTGCCACCAGTGGAGGGGGTACGGGCAATCAGCCCCAGCATTTT. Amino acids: CATSGGGTGNQPQHF.

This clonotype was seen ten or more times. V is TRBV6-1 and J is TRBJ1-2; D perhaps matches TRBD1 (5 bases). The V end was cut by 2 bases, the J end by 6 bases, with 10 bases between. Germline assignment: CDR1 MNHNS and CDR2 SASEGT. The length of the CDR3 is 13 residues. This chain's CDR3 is CASSERGVHGYTF. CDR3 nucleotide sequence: TGTGCCAGCAGTGAAAGAGGGGTACATGGCTACACCTTC.

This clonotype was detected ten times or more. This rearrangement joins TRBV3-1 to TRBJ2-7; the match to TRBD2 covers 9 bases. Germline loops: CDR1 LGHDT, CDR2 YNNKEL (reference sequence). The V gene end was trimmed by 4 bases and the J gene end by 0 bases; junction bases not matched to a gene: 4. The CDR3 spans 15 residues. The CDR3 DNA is TGTGCCAGCAGCCGCAGCGGGAGGCCCTCCTACGAGCAGTACTTC. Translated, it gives CASSRSGRPSYEQYF.